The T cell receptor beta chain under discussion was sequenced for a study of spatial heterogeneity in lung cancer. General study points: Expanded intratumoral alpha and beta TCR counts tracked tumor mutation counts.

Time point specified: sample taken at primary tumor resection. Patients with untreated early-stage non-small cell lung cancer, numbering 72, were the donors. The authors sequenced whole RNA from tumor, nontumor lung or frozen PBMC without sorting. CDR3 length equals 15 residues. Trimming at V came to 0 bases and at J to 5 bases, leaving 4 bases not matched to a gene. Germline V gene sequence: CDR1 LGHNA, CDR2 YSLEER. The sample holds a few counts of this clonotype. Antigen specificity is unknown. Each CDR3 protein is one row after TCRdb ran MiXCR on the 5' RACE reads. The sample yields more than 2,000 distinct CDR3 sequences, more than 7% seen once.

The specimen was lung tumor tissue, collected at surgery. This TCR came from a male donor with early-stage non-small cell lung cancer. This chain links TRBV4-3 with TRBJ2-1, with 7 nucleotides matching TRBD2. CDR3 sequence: CASSQEGLPHNEQFF. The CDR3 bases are TGCGCCAGCAGCCAAGAGGGACTACCCCACAATGAGCAGTTCTTC.